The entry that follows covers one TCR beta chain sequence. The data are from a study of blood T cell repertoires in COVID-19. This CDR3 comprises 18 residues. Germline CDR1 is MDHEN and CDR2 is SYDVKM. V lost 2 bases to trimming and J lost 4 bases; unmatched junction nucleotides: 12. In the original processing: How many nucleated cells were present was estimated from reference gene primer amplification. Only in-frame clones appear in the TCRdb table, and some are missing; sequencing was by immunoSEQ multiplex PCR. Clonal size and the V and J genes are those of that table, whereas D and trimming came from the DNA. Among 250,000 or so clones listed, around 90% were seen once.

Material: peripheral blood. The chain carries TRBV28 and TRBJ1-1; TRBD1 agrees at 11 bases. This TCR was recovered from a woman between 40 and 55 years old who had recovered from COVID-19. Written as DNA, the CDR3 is TGTGCCAGCAGTTTAATGGCCGGGACAGGGGGTTCGGGCACTGAAGCTTTCTTT. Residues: CASSLMAGTGGSGTEAFF.